One and the same sample provided the 5 T cell receptor beta chains below, sequenced in a study of blood T cell repertoires in COVID-19. Assay: immunoSEQ multiplex PCR; the TCRdb copy retains only in-frame clones and omits some. In the table there are a few hundred thousand clones, roughly 84% of which are singletons. Specimen: peripheral blood. These receptors were taken from a human donor with COVID-19, enrolled during active disease. The donor label of this sample is uncertain.

The J gene is TRBJ2-2, the V gene TRBV7-2, with 8 bases that match TRBD2. The CDR3 has 15 amino acids. Germline V gene data show CDR1 as SGHTA and CDR2 as FQGNSA. V was clipped by 3 bases and J by 3 bases; unmatched bases: 3. CDR3: CASSLGLGHTGELFF. The CDR3 nucleotides read TGTGCCAGCAGCTTGGGACTAGGCCACACCGGGGAGCTGTTTTTT.

The V gene is TRBV15, the J gene TRBJ2-7, with 9 positions matching TRBD2. J was trimmed by 0 bases and V by 1 base; bases with no gene match: 7. This CDR3 comprises 17 residues. Germline loops: CDR1 LNHNV, CDR2 YYDKDF (reference sequence). The CDR3 DNA reads as TGTGCCACCAGCAGAGGAAGAGCGGGAGGTTACTCCTACGAGCAGTACTTC. It specifies CATSRGRAGGYSYEQYF.

The rearrangement links TRBV7-2 to TRBJ2-6, with 7 positions matching TRBD1. The V and J ends lost 6 bases and 0 bases, in that order; junction bases with no gene match: 5. Germline V gene lookup returns CDR1 SGHTA and CDR2 FQGNSA. The CDR3 has 16 residues. The CDR3 bases are TGTGCCAGCAGTAGGGGACAGATCTCTGGGGCCAACGTCCTGACTTTC. Encoded protein: CASSRGQISGANVLTF.

The chain links TRBV6-5 to TRBJ1-1; TRBD1 matches at 9 bases. V lost 6 bases and J lost 8; bases outside the gene matches: 13. The CDR3 extends over 15 amino acids. In germline, CDR1 is MNHEY, CDR2 SVGAGI. The CDR3 protein is CASSRLGTGIGEAFF. In DNA form, the CDR3 reads TGTGCCAGCAGCCGCCTCGGGACAGGGATCGGAGAAGCTTTCTTT.

The J gene is TRBJ1-5, the V gene TRBV11-2; a possible D gene is TRBD1 (6 bases). Germline CDR1 reads SGHAT; CDR2 reads FQNNGV. V shed 0 bases and J shed 7 bases, with 13 bases lying between them. This CDR3 spans 15 amino acids. The CDR3 reads CASSLDPGGWQPQHF. The CDR3, as DNA: TGTGCCAGCAGCTTAGATCCGGGGGGCTGGCAGCCCCAGCATTTT.